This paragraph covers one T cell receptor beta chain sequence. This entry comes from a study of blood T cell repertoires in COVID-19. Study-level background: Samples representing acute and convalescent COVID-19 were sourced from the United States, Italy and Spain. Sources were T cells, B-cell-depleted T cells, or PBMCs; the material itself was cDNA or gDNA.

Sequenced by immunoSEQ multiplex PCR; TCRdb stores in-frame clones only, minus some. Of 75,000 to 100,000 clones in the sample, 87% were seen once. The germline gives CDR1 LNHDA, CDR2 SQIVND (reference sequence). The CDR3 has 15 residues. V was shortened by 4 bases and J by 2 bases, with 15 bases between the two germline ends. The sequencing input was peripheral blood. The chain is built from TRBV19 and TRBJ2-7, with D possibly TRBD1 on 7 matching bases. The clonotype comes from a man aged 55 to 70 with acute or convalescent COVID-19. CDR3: CASSNPGGTAYEQYF. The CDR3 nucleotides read TGTGCCAGTAGTAACCCCGGCGGGACAGCCTACGAGCAGTACTTC.